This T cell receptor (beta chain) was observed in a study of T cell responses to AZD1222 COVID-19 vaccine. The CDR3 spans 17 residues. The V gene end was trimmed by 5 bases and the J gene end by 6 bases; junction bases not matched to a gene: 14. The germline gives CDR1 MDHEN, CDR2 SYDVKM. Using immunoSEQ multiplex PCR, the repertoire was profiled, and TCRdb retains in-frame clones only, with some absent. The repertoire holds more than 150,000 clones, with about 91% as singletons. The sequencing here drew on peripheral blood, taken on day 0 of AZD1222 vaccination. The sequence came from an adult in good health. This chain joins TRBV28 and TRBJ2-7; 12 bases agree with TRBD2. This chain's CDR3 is CASSALGLAGNGVEQYF. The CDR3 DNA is TGTGCCAGCAGTGCACTAGGACTAGCGGGGAATGGGGTCGAGCAGTACTTC.